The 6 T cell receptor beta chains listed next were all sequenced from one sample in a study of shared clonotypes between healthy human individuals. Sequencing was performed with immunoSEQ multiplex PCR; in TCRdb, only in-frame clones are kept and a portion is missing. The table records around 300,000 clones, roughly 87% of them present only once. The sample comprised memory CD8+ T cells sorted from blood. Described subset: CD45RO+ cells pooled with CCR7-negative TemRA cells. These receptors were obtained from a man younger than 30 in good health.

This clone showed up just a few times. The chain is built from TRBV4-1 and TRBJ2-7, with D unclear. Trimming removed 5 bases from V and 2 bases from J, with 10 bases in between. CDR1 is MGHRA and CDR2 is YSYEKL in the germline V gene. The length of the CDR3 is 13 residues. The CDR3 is CASSAAIPYEQYF. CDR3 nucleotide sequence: TGCGCCAGCAGCGCTGCGATTCCCTACGAGCAGTACTTC.

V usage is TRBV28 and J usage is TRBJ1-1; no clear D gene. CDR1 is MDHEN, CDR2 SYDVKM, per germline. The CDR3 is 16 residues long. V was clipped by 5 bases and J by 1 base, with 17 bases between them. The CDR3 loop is CASSPPTQYPNTEAFF. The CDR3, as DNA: TGTGCCAGCAGTCCCCCCACACAATATCCGAACACTGAAGCTTTCTTT.

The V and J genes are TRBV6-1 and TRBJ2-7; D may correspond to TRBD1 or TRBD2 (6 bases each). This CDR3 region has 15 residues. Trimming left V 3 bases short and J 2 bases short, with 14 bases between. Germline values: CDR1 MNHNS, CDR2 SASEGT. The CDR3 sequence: CASSDGGGLTYEQYF. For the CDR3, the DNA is TGTGCCAGCAGTGACGGGGGCGGACTAACCTACGAGCAGTACTTC.

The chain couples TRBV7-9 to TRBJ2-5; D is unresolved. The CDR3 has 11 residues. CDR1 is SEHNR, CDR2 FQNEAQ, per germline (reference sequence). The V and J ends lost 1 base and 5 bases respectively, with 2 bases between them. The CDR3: CASSLDETQYF. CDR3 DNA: TGTGCCAGCAGCTTAGATGAGACCCAGTACTTC.

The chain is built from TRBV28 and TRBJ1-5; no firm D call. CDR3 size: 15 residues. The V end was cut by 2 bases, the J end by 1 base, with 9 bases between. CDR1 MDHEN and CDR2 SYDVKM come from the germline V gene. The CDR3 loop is CASSLVPGSNQPQHF. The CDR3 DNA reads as TGTGCCAGCAGTTTAGTACCCGGGAGCAATCAGCCCCAGCATTTT.

CDR3 bases: TGTGCCTGGAGTGTACTCAGCTCAGATACGCAGTATTTT. Translated: CAWSVLSSDTQYF. This chain joins TRBV30 and TRBJ2-3; D ambiguous. Trimming pared 0 bases from V and 4 bases from J, leaving 8 bases between. Germline CDR1 reads GTSNPN; CDR2 reads SVGIG (reference sequence). The CDR3 has 13 residues.